This T cell receptor (beta chain) was retrieved from a study of early T cells in non-severe SARS-CoV-2 infection. About the research overall: The input, bulk RNA from unsorted whole blood, was sequenced, and chains were unpaired. Overall study results and limits: There was a bias toward anti-spike CD8 responses in VDJdb matching, which missed private and CD4 specificities.

TCRdb re-analysed the 5' RACE reads in MiXCR, keeping a single row per CDR3 protein. The repertoire has about 98,000 distinct CDR3 sequences, about 15% of them found once; the top ten carry roughly 7%. As to this clonotype: Its antigen is unidentified.

Germline CDR1 MNHNS, CDR2 SASEGT. The CDR3 length is 15 residues. V lost 6 bases and J lost 0; bases outside the gene matches: 5. The receptor comes from an adult who was a healthcare worker with PCR-confirmed SARS-CoV-2 infection or an uninfected control (not recorded which). Sequencing input: whole blood. The chain uses TRBV6-1 and TRBJ1-1; 9 bases agree with TRBD1. The CDR3 coding sequence is TGTGCCAGCAGGGATCGGGACAGGGTGAACACTGAAGCTTTCTTT. Its protein product is CASRDRDRVNTEAFF.